The entry below describes one T cell receptor (beta chain). Its specificity is unknown. These data are taken from a study of T cells in localized non-small cell lung cancer. Whole-study findings and limits: Exceeding tumor, uninvolved adjacent lung had the highest T cell clonality. Appearances in adjacent lung were noted for a median 57 of the top 100 tumor clones.

The V and J ends lost 4 bases and 0 bases respectively, with 6 bases between them. CDR3 length equals 12 residues. Germline V gene data show CDR1 as GTSNPN and CDR2 as SVGIG (reference sequence). Researchers cut adjacent lung at least 2 cm from the tumor margin, and it showed no atypia. Sequencing was performed with immunoSEQ multiplex PCR; in TCRdb, only in-frame clones are kept and a portion is missing. The sample consists of roughly 760 clones, 36% of them appearing once. The chain has TRBV30 and TRBJ1-1; D gene unclear. This material consisted of normal lung tissue next to the tumor, taken before any cancer treatment. The clonotype was recovered from a man aged 35 to 70 with stage II lung adenocarcinoma. The CDR3 spells CAWTNLNTEAFF. CDR3 sequence (DNA): TGTGCCTGGACTAATCTGAACACTGAAGCTTTCTTT. Using reference TRBV30 and TRBJ1-1 for the parts outside the CDR3, the full variable domain is SQTIHQWPATLVQPVGSPLSLECTVEGTSNPNLYWYRQAAGRGLQLLFYSVGIGQISSEVPQNLSASRPQDRQFILSSKKLLLSDSGFYLCAWTNLNTEAFFGQGTRLTVV.